The 15 T cell receptor beta chains reported below all come from one sample, sequenced in a study of beta chain features in type 1 diabetes. All of the isolated RNA was reverse transcribed, so expressed TCRB transcripts were sequenced. Assay: immunoSEQ multiplex PCR; the TCRdb copy retains only in-frame clones and omits some. The repertoire holds 240,000 or so clones, with 55% to 70% as singletons. Specimen: naive CD4+ T cells from blood. The receptors were gathered from a man in his thirties or forties in good health.

A single count supports this clone. The chain links TRBV4-3 to TRBJ2-3; D gene ambiguous. The length of the CDR3 is 16 residues. Germline V gene data show CDR1 as LGHNA and CDR2 as YSLEER. V lost 0 bases and J lost 0, with 10 bases in between. The CDR3 reads CASSQEWALSTDTQYF. CDR3 DNA sequence: TGCGCCAGCAGCCAAGAGTGGGCGCTTAGCACAGATACGCAGTATTTT.

The V call is TRBV30, the J call TRBJ2-2, with D maybe TRBD1 (6 bases). V was shortened by 2 bases and J by 5 bases, with 15 bases between the two germline ends. CDR3 length equals 15 residues. From germline, CDR1 is GTSNPN and CDR2 SVGIG (reference sequence). The CDR3 bases are TGTGCCTGGAGTAGAGTGAACAGGGAGACCGGGGAGCTGTTTTTT. It encodes CAWSRVNRETGELFF.

The rearrangement joins TRBV7-2 to TRBJ2-7; D call uncertain. The CDR3 is 10 residues long. The V gene's germline CDR1 is SGHTA and CDR2 FQGNSA. The V gene lost 7 bases and the J gene lost 7 bases, with 8 bases spanning the gap. The CDR3 reads CASKIVEQYF. For the CDR3, the DNA is TGTGCCAGCAAGATAGTAGAGCAGTACTTC.

Concerning this clone: At one end the junction does not follow the germline gene, possibly because of a read error. The CDR3 region has the DNA TGTGCCAGCAGATTGGCCGGGACTAGCGGGCACGAGCAGTACTTC. Translated, it gives CASRLAGTSGHEQYF. The chain is built from TRBV5-4 and TRBJ2-7; 12 bases match TRBD2. The CDR3 spans 15 residues. Germline CDR1 and CDR2: SGHNT and YYREEE (reference sequence).

The genes are TRBV13 and TRBJ2-5; no clear D gene. Trimming left V 3 bases short and J 3 bases short, with 2 bases between. CDR3 size: 11 residues. The germline gives CDR1 PRHDT, CDR2 FYEKMQ (reference sequence). CDR3 amino acids: CASSFEETQYF. The CDR3 nucleotides read TGTGCCAGCAGCTTTGAAGAGACCCAGTACTTC.

The chain couples TRBV14 to TRBJ2-3, with D possibly matching TRBD1 (7 bases). The CDR3 runs to 14 residues. Per the germline V gene, CDR1 is SGHDN and CDR2 is FVKESK. Between the trimmed V and J ends, which lost 4 bases and 3 bases, there was a span of 11 bases. The CDR3 is CASSLRGVTDTQYF. The CDR3 nucleotides are TGTGCCAGCAGCCTCAGGGGGGTGACAGATACGCAGTATTTT.

This clone has just a few counts. CDR3 in DNA: TGTGCCTGGAATTCAGCGGGAGTGTACAATGAGCAGTTCTTC. Its translation: CAWNSAGVYNEQFF. The chain has TRBV30 and TRBJ2-1; TRBD2 aligns across 8 bases. The CDR3 totals 14 residues. The trim removed 4 bases at V and 4 bases at J, leaving 6 bases unmatched. CDR1 is GTSNPN, CDR2 SVGIG, per germline (reference sequence).

The chain joins TRBV14 to TRBJ2-2; no clear D gene. This CDR3 is 14 amino acids long. Trimming cost V 5 bases and J 6 bases, with 13 bases left between them. Germline lookup yields CDR1 SGHDN and CDR2 FVKESK. The CDR3 protein is CASSLQPRAGELFF. In DNA, the CDR3 is TGTGCCAGCAGCTTACAGCCCCGGGCCGGGGAGCTGTTTTTT.

The chain links TRBV30 to TRBJ2-7, with TRBD1 as a possible D gene (6 bases). The V gene's germline CDR1 is GTSNPN and CDR2 SVGIG (reference sequence). With 6 bases removed from V and 3 bases from J, the gap between germline ends came to 9 bases. This CDR3 comprises 11 residues. The CDR3 loop is CACQQGYEQYF. Written as DNA, the CDR3 is TGTGCCTGCCAACAGGGCTACGAGCAGTACTTC.

V usage is TRBV19 and J usage is TRBJ2-7; D is uncertain. The CDR3 extends over 14 amino acids. V dropped 4 bases and J dropped 2 bases, with 12 bases sitting between them. Germline CDR1 reads LNHDA; CDR2 reads SQIVND (reference sequence). The CDR3 DNA sequence: TGTGCCAGTAGTACCAACTTCGGCCCCTACGAGCAGTACTTC. It yields the protein CASSTNFGPYEQYF.

Only a few counts were recorded for this clone. The chain uses TRBV29-1 and TRBJ2-6, with 7 bases aligning to TRBD1. CDR3 length: 16 amino acids. Germline trimming cut 4 bases from V and 2 bases from J; bases unmatched to any gene: 8. Germline loops: CDR1 SQVTM, CDR2 ANQGSEA. The CDR3 region has the DNA TGCAGCGTTGTACCCGGGACAGCACCTGGGGCCAACGTCCTGACTTTC. It codes for CSVVPGTAPGANVLTF.

The chain carries TRBV6-4 and TRBJ2-2; D gene unclear. Trimming shortened V by 5 bases and J by 0 bases, and 10 bases separated the two germline ends. CDR3 length: 15 residues. From germline, CDR1 is MRHNA and CDR2 SNTAGT. The CDR3 protein is CASSPRITNTGELFF. CDR3 sequence (DNA): TGTGCCAGCAGTCCCAGAATTACGAACACCGGGGAGCTGTTTTTT.

The gene calls are TRBV7-2 and TRBJ2-5; D perhaps matches TRBD2 (6 bases). CDR1 and CDR2 from the germline V gene are SGHTA and FQGNSA. Trimming removed 1 base at V and 4 bases at J, with 13 bases between. CDR3 length: 15 amino acids. Written as DNA, the CDR3 is TGTGCCAGCAGCTTAGTAGGGATGGGAGGAGAGACCCAGTACTTC. It is translated as CASSLVGMGGETQYF.

The sample holds one count of this clone. V is TRBV28 and J is TRBJ2-5; D perhaps matches TRBD2 (5 bases). Trimming removed 5 bases from V and 0 bases from J, with 10 bases in between. Germline CDR1 and CDR2: MDHEN and SYDVKM. The CDR3 sequence is 14 residues long. The CDR3 DNA sequence: TGTGCCAGCAGTCCTCCGGGATACCAAGAGACCCAGTACTTC. As protein: CASSPPGYQETQYF.

A few counts support this clone. The CDR3 nucleotides are TGTGCCAGCAGTGACGGTGCAGGGAACATTCAGTACTTC. As protein: CASSDGAGNIQYF. The chain joins TRBV6-4 to TRBJ2-4; a possible D gene is TRBD1 (5 bases). The V and J ends lost 2 bases and 7 bases respectively, with 9 bases between them. The CDR3 runs to 13 residues. Per germline, CDR1 MRHNA and CDR2 SNTAGT.